This T cell receptor (beta chain) originates from a study of OX40 agonist ivuxolimab in advanced cancers. Germline CDR1 is SNHLY and CDR2 is FYNNEI. Trimming removed 5 bases from V and 0 bases from J, with 17 bases in between. CDR3 size: 17 residues. Enrollment shut out patients with autoimmune disease history or systemic immunosuppression. The table came from immunoSEQ multiplex PCR; TCRdb's copy has only in-frame clones and leaves some out. Of around 15,000 clones in the sample, around 86% were seen once. This clone was counted once. The chain carries TRBV2 and TRBJ2-1, with D perhaps matching TRBD1 or TRBD2 (5 bases each). This sequence was found in an adult with an advanced solid tumor such as melanoma, head and neck, liver or kidney cancer. The material was CD4+ or CD8+ T cells sorted from blood, obtained in a trial of the OX40 agonist ivuxolimab. This CDR3 reads CASSPLFSDSSYNEQFF. CDR3 DNA: TGTGCCAGCAGTCCCCTGTTTAGCGACAGCTCCTACAATGAGCAGTTCTTC.